The T cell receptor (beta chain) under discussion was sequenced for a study of blood T cell repertoires in COVID-19. Study summary: From T cells, B-cell-depleted T cells, or PBMCs came the material, which was cDNA or gDNA.

In the authors' methods: Reference gene primers were amplified, and this amplification served to estimate nucleated cell counts. The protocol was immunoSEQ multiplex PCR, while the TCRdb copy is restricted to in-frame clones and leaves out a portion. From that table come the V and J calls and clone size; the DNA was used to work out D and trimming. The data contain some 220,000 clones, over 80% of them singletons. The clonotype originates from an older woman with active or convalescent COVID-19. Specimen: peripheral blood.

The CDR3, as DNA: TGTGCCAGCAGCGAGGGAAATCAGCCCCAGCATTTT. It is translated as CASSEGNQPQHF. This chain links TRBV6-5 with TRBJ1-5; D remains ambiguous. Germline V gives CDR1 MNHEY, CDR2 SVGAGI. This CDR3 has 12 residues. V was shortened by 6 bases and J by 4 bases, with 7 bases between the two germline ends.